The 18 T cell receptor beta chains presented below share a single source sample, sequenced in a study of identical twins. TCRdb recomputed calls from the 5' RACE reads with MiXCR, one row per CDR3 protein. The table has about 700,000 distinct CDR3 sequences, over 8.5% seen once. The same data also contributed to another study, on yellow fever vaccine responses in identical twins.

What was sequenced was PBMCs. These TCRs come from a young woman in good health.

The chain has TRBV27 and TRBJ2-2; 7 bases agree with TRBD2. Trimming removed 3 bases from V and 4 bases from J; junction bases left unmatched: 8. CDR3 length: 16 residues. Germline V gives CDR1 MNHEY, CDR2 SMNVEV (reference sequence). CDR3 nucleotides: TGTGCCAGCAGTTTTTTCGGGAGGAAGGGCACCGGGGAGCTGTTTTTT. Translated: CASSFFGRKGTGELFF.

This clonotype was seen many times. CDR3 bases: TGTGCCAGCAGGGACGATCGAGCCGGGGAGCTGTTTTTT. Its translation: CASRDDRAGELFF. The chain links TRBV2 to TRBJ2-2; no definite D call. Between the trimmed V and J ends, which lost 6 bases and 6 bases, there was a span of 11 bases. CDR1 is SNHLY and CDR2 is FYNNEI in the germline V gene. The CDR3 has 13 residues.

The chain carries TRBV3-1 and TRBJ2-1; TRBD2 matches at 10 bases. The V segment lost 1 base and the J segment 5 bases; nucleotides outside the gene matches: 8. Germline V gene lookup returns CDR1 LGHDT and CDR2 YNNKEL (reference sequence). The CDR3 is 17 amino acids. The CDR3 region has the DNA TGTGCCAGCAGCCAAGTTAGTAGCGGGGGGCGACACAATGAGCAGTTCTTC. This sequence encodes CASSQVSSGGRHNEQFF.

V gene TRBV20-1 combines with J gene TRBJ2-3; TRBD2 aligns across 9 bases. This CDR3 has 15 amino acids. V dropped 3 bases and J dropped 5; count of bases not matched to a gene: 9. CDR1 DFQATT and CDR2 SNEGSKA come from the germline V gene (reference sequence). CDR3 residues: CSASERLAELDTQYF. Here the CDR3 DNA reads TGCAGTGCTAGTGAGCGACTAGCGGAGTTAGATACGCAGTATTTT.

This clonotype occurred a few times. The gene calls are TRBV20-1 and TRBJ2-7; 9 bases align to TRBD1. The V gene's germline CDR1 is DFQATT and CDR2 SNEGSKA (reference sequence). V trimming: 6 bases; J trimming: 4 bases; junction bases outside the gene matches: 7. The CDR3 contains 13 residues. CDR3 nucleotide sequence: TGCAGTGCCCACGGGGACAGGGCTTACGAGCAGTACTTC. It yields the protein CSAHGDRAYEQYF.

This clonotype has just a few counts. V and J are TRBV5-1 and TRBJ2-1; 13 bases align to TRBD2. Per germline, CDR1 SGHRS and CDR2 YFSETQ. The V gene end was trimmed by 3 bases and the J gene end by 8 bases; junction bases not matched to a gene: 5. The CDR3 loop spans 15 amino acids. CDR3 amino acids: CASSSGTSGAHEQFF. DNA of the CDR3: TGCGCCAGCAGCTCCGGGACTAGCGGGGCCCATGAGCAGTTCTTC.

The chain links TRBV4-2 to TRBJ2-7; D is perhaps TRBD1 (6 bases). CDR3 length: 18 amino acids. Germline V gene data show CDR1 as LGHNA and CDR2 as YNFKEQ. Between the trimmed V and J ends, which lost 4 bases and 1 base, there was a span of 23 bases. In nucleotides, the CDR3 is TGTGCCAGCAGCCCCCCCCGTGATGGGACACAGGATTCCTACGAGCAGTACTTC. It is translated as CASSPPRDGTQDSYEQYF.

DNA of the CDR3: TGTGCCAGCAGCTTACTACTAGATTTACAAGAGACCCAGTACTTC. The encoded protein is CASSLLLDLQETQYF. The chain employs TRBV7-8 and TRBJ2-5, with D tentatively TRBD2 (5 bases). The CDR3 is 15 amino acids. CDR1 is SGHVS and CDR2 is FQNEAQ in the germline V gene. V was trimmed by 2 bases and J by 2 bases, leaving 12 bases between them. The full variable domain, in which reference TRBV7-8 and TRBJ2-5 provide the parts outside the CDR3, is GAGVSQSPRYKVAKRGQDVALRCDPISGHVSLFWYQQALGQGPEFLTYFQNEAQLDKSGLPSDRFFAERPEGSVSTLKIQRTQQEDSAVYLCASSLLLDLQETQYFGPGTRLLVL.

The chain recombines TRBV24-1 with TRBJ2-5; 8 bases agree with TRBD2. Trimming removed 4 bases from V and 2 bases from J; junction bases left unmatched: 5. Germline CDR1 reads KGHDR; CDR2 reads SFDVKD. The CDR3 runs 15 residues. This CDR3 is CATSESGRGQETQYF. DNA for the CDR3: TGTGCCACCAGTGAATCCGGGAGGGGGCAAGAGACCCAGTACTTC.

This clonotype was observed a few times. The chain links TRBV19 to TRBJ2-4; D might be TRBD1 (6 bases). In germline, CDR1 is LNHDA, CDR2 SQIVND (reference sequence). V shed 0 bases and J shed 8 bases, with 8 bases lying between them. The CDR3 extends over 13 amino acids. The DNA of the CDR3 is TGTGCCAGTAGTATAGACAGGGGTGACATTCAGTACTTC. Protein sequence: CASSIDRGDIQYF.

There are many counts of this clonotype. The chain carries TRBV29-1 and TRBJ2-7; 11 nucleotides line up with TRBD1. Losses at the gene ends were 5 bases for V and 2 bases for J; bases not matched to a gene: 8. Germline-derived CDR1 and CDR2 are SQVTM and ANQGSEA. The CDR3 is 15 residues long. As DNA, the CDR3 is TGCAGCGTTCCTTTTTGGACAGGGGGCGCCTACGAGCAGTACTTC. Its protein product is CSVPFWTGGAYEQYF.

This clonotype has just a few counts. The chain links TRBV12-3 or TRBV12-4 to TRBJ1-5; TRBD1 might be the D (5 bases). V lost 7 bases and J 1 base, leaving 14 bases between the germline ends. This CDR3 spans 15 amino acids. The CDR3 protein is CASKWKGLSNQPQHF. As DNA, the CDR3 is TGTGCCAGCAAATGGAAGGGACTAAGCAATCAGCCCCAGCATTTT.

This clonotype was seen more than once but under ten times. The chain recombines TRBV4-3 with TRBJ2-1; the D gene is possibly TRBD1 (5 bases). Trimming removed 1 base at V and 7 bases at J, with 8 bases between. From germline, CDR1 is LGHNA and CDR2 YSLEER. The CDR3 loop spans 13 amino acids. The CDR3 coding sequence is TGCGCCAGCAGCCAAGGGTACAGGAATGAGCAGTTCTTC. Its protein product is CASSQGYRNEQFF.

The rearrangement links TRBV4-3 to TRBJ2-7; maybe TRBD2 (5 bases). Germline V gene lookup returns CDR1 LGHNA and CDR2 YSLEER. V was cut by 1 base and J by 2 bases, with 12 bases left in between. The CDR3 sequence is 15 residues long. The CDR3 is CASSQVLEGTYEQYF. The CDR3 region has the DNA TGCGCCAGCAGCCAAGTACTAGAAGGGACCTACGAGCAGTACTTC.

This clonotype was recorded a few times. This chain links TRBV20-1 with TRBJ2-7; 11 bases are shared with TRBD2. The germline gives CDR1 DFQATT, CDR2 SNEGSKA (reference sequence). After removal of 0 bases from V and 0 bases from J, the junction contained 13 bases not matched to a gene. This CDR3 is 19 amino acids long. The CDR3 loop is CSARDFRASGGLSSYEQYF. The CDR3 DNA follows: TGCAGTGCTAGAGATTTTCGGGCTAGCGGGGGGTTGAGCTCCTACGAGCAGTACTTC.

This chain links TRBV20-1 with TRBJ2-1; D is perhaps TRBD2 (5 bases). Trimming took 2 bases from V and 0 from J, leaving 23 bases between them. Germline values: CDR1 DFQATT, CDR2 SNEGSKA (reference sequence). The CDR3 contains 19 residues. The CDR3 spells CSARSLGFRESSSYNEQFF. DNA of the CDR3: TGCAGTGCTAGATCACTCGGGTTTAGGGAGTCCAGCTCCTACAATGAGCAGTTCTTC.

This sequence joins TRBV7-3 and TRBJ2-2, with 9 bases matching TRBD1. V lost 5 bases and J lost 5; bases outside the gene matches: 9. Germline assignment: CDR1 SGHTA and CDR2 FQGTGA. The CDR3 runs to 16 residues. The CDR3 protein is CASSATIGTGTGELFF. CDR3 DNA: TGTGCCAGCAGCGCAACAATCGGGACAGGGACCGGGGAGCTGTTTTTT. The complete variable domain, with remaining parts taken from reference TRBV7-3 and TRBJ2-2, reads GAGVSQTPSNKVTEKGKYVELRCDPISGHTALYWYRQSLGQGPEFLIYFQGTGAADDSGLPNDRFFAVRPEGSVSTLKIQRTERGDSAVYLCASSATIGTGTGELFFGEGSRLTVL.

This clonotype has ten or more counts. The rearrangement joins TRBV15 to TRBJ2-7; the D is unclear. Trimming took 0 bases from V and 2 from J, leaving 14 bases between them. Germline V gives CDR1 LNHNV, CDR2 YYDKDF (reference sequence). This CDR3 is built from 16 residues. In DNA form, the CDR3 reads TGTGCCACCAGCAGAGATCTGGCAGGATCTCCCTACGAGCAGTACTTC. This translates into CATSRDLAGSPYEQYF.